The 18 T cell receptor beta chains below come from one sample, sequenced in a study of T-cell reconstitution after alpha-beta-depleted transplantation in children. During its preparation, the TCRbeta library received unique molecular identifiers. TCRdb passed the PCR reads through MiXCR, listing each CDR3 protein once. Here the sample spans 610,000 or so distinct CDR3 sequences, around 27% being singletons. Sequences were derived from PBMCs, sampled before TCRalphabeta/CD19-depleted stem cell transplant. These receptors came from a boy under three years old with Wiskott-Aldrich syndrome, due to receive a stem cell transplant.

This clonotype was detected only a few times. The genes are TRBV5-6 and TRBJ1-2; D call uncertain. The CDR3 consists of 16 residues. Germline-derived CDR1 and CDR2 are SGHDT and YYEEEE. V lost 0 bases to trimming and J lost 1 base, with 13 bases between them. The CDR3 DNA reads as TGTGCCAGCAGCTTGGCCCGTACGATTTTTAACTATGGCTACACCTTC. Residues: CASSLARTIFNYGYTF.

This clonotype was seen only a few times. The chain recombines TRBV10-2 with TRBJ2-5, with TRBD1 matching 10 bases. The CDR3 is 16 residues long. From germline, CDR1 is WSHSY and CDR2 SAAADI. The ends lost 6 bases at V and 5 bases at J; junction bases unmatched: 12. The CDR3 protein is CASRAYGQGVFETQYF. In DNA form, the CDR3 reads TGCGCCAGCAGAGCCTACGGACAGGGGGTTTTTGAGACCCAGTACTTC.

This clonotype has only a few counts. The CDR3 DNA reads TGTGCCACCAGCAACCCGACAGGGGTCGACAATCAGCCCCAGCATTTT. This codes for CATSNPTGVDNQPQHF. The J gene is TRBJ1-5, the V gene TRBV15; 8 bases align to TRBD1. The CDR3 has 16 residues. Germline values: CDR1 LNHNV, CDR2 YYDKDF (reference sequence). V shed 4 bases, J shed 3 bases, and the junction held 8 bases outside the gene matches.

The chain combines TRBV24-1 with TRBJ2-7, with D tentatively TRBD2 (6 bases). The CDR3 contains 14 residues. Trimming pared 5 bases from V and 0 bases from J, leaving 10 bases between. Germline V gene sequence: CDR1 KGHDR, CDR2 SFDVKD. CDR3 coding DNA: TGTGCCACCAGTGGGACCGGGAGCTCCTACGAGCAGTACTTC. Amino acids: CATSGTGSSYEQYF.

This clonotype was picked up a small number of times. This chain joins TRBV4-1 and TRBJ1-2; perhaps TRBD1 as D (5 bases). Per germline, CDR1 MGHRA and CDR2 YSYEKL. This CDR3 comprises 14 residues. Trimming took 4 bases from V and 0 from J, leaving 9 bases between them. DNA of the CDR3: TGCGCCAGCAGCCCCCTAGGGGCTAACTATGGCTACACCTTC. It translates to CASSPLGANYGYTF.

This sequence joins TRBV5-4 and TRBJ2-1; 7 nucleotides match TRBD2. The CDR3 covers 16 residues. Germline V CDR1 and CDR2: SGHNT, YYREEE (reference sequence). V lost 4 bases and J lost 4; bases outside the gene matches: 11. The CDR3 DNA is TGTGCCAGCAGCCAGTCCCTACTAGCGCCTTACAATGAGCAGTTCTTC. Amino acids: CASSQSLLAPYNEQFF.

The CDR3 sequence: CASSRPGVRYNEQFF. The CDR3 bases are TGTGCCAGCAGTAGGCCGGGAGTGCGGTACAATGAGCAGTTCTTC. This chain connects TRBV28 to TRBJ2-1; tentatively, D is TRBD2 (6 bases). V was clipped by 5 bases and J by 4 bases, with 15 bases between them. This CDR3 contains 15 residues. Germline V gene sequence: CDR1 MDHEN, CDR2 SYDVKM.

The table lists this clonotype with a few counts. J is TRBJ1-5 and V is TRBV6-1, with D unresolved. The germline CDR1 and CDR2 sequences are MNHNS and SASEGT. This CDR3 has 15 amino acids. V lost 10 bases, J lost 5 bases, and 21 bases lay in between. The CDR3 nucleotides read TGTGCCACCGGAAGAACTTGGCGGGTGGATCAGCCCCAGCATTTT. Translating it yields CATGRTWRVDQPQHF.

This clonotype has only a few counts. The CDR3 DNA reads TGTGCCAGCAGTTTTTTCGCAGGAGATACGCAGTATTTT. Protein sequence: CASSFFAGDTQYF. The rearrangement links TRBV28 to TRBJ2-3; D not certain. The CDR3 spans 13 residues. From germline, CDR1 is MDHEN and CDR2 SYDVKM. The V end was cut by 3 bases, the J end by 5 bases, with 9 bases between.

There are a few counts of this clonotype. The rearrangement joins TRBV7-2 to TRBJ2-7; D is unresolved. The CDR3 is 12 residues long. CDR1 and CDR2 (germline): SGHTA, FQGNSA. Trimming removed 5 bases from V and 1 base from J, with 6 bases in between. In DNA form, the CDR3 reads TGTGCCAGCAGCCAATATTCCTACGAGCAGTACTTC. Residues: CASSQYSYEQYF. Full variable domain (rest looked up from reference TRBV7-2 and TRBJ2-7): GAGVSQSPSNKVTEKGKDVELRCDPISGHTALYWYRQSLGQGLEFLIYFQGNSAPDKSGLPSDRFSAERTGGSVSTLTIQRTQQEDSAVYLCASSQYSYEQYFGPGTRLTVT.

There are a few counts of this clonotype. The chain is built from TRBV19 and TRBJ1-1; possible D gene TRBD1, 6 bases. CDR1 is LNHDA and CDR2 is SQIVND in the germline V gene (reference sequence). The length of the CDR3 is 15 residues. Trimming cost V 3 bases and J 1 base, with 12 bases left between them. CDR3 nucleotide sequence: TGTGCCAGTAGTATGTCAGGGACACCGAACACTGAAGCTTTCTTT. As protein: CASSMSGTPNTEAFF.

The chain couples TRBV29-1 to TRBJ1-5; possibly TRBD1 for D (5 bases). The germline V gene has CDR1 SQVTM and CDR2 ANQGSEA. V was pared by 4 bases and J by 6 bases, with 10 bases between. The CDR3 has 12 amino acids. CDR3 nucleotides: TGCAGCGTTGGGGAGGGGCTTCAGCCCCAGCATTTT. It is translated as CSVGEGLQPQHF.

This clonotype was seen only a few times. V usage is TRBV4-1 and J usage is TRBJ2-7; 10 bases line up with TRBD1. Germline CDR1 and CDR2: MGHRA and YSYEKL. CDR3 length: 16 residues. V trimming: 2 bases; J trimming: 4 bases; junction bases outside the gene matches: 8. The CDR3 protein is CASSQSPGTGVYEQYF. CDR3 sequence (DNA): TGCGCCAGCAGCCAAAGCCCAGGGACAGGGGTTTACGAGCAGTACTTC.

In its sample, this clonotype was seen a few times. The V gene is TRBV20-1, the J gene TRBJ2-3; TRBD2 matches 9 bases. V was clipped by 0 bases and J by 4 bases; unmatched bases: 8. The CDR3 is 16 residues long. Germline CDR1 reads DFQATT; CDR2 reads SNEGSKA (reference sequence). The CDR3 nucleotides are TGCAGTGCTAGAGATCCCGCGGGGGGGGCCCCAGATACGCAGTATTTT. Translating gives CSARDPAGGAPDTQYF.

Remarks on this clonotype: Mismatch with germline at one junction end may stem from a read error. The chain carries TRBV18 and TRBJ2-5; maybe TRBD1 (5 bases). Germline CDR1 KGHSH, CDR2 LQKENI. This CDR3 spans 14 amino acids. In nucleotides, the CDR3 is TGTGCCAGCTCACCACTCGACAGACAAGAGACCCATTACTTC. This sequence encodes CASSPLDRQETHYF.

The V gene is TRBV28, the J gene TRBJ2-1; TRBD2 aligns across 15 bases. CDR3 length: 21 residues. Germline V gives CDR1 MDHEN, CDR2 SYDVKM. V lost 0 bases, J lost 2 bases, and 11 bases stayed unmatched. CDR3 sequence: CASSLWELSGLAGGPYNEQFF. CDR3 sequence (DNA): TGTGCCAGCAGTTTATGGGAACTATCGGGACTAGCGGGAGGACCCTACAATGAGCAGTTCTTC. The whole variable domain, filled in from reference TRBV28 and TRBJ2-1, reads DVKVTQSSRYLVKRTGEKVFLECVQDMDHENMFWYRQDPGLGLRLIYFSYDVKMKEKGDIPEGYSVSREKKERFSLILESASTNQTSMYLCASSLWELSGLAGGPYNEQFFGPGTRLTVL.

The chain has TRBV5-5 and TRBJ2-1; D is ambiguous. The germline V and J ends were trimmed by 0 bases and 10 bases, with 11 bases remaining between them. CDR1 and CDR2 from the germline V gene are SGHKS and YYEKEE (reference sequence). This CDR3 is built from 13 residues. The CDR3 region is CASSLVVLREQFF. CDR3 DNA sequence: TGTGCCAGCAGCTTGGTTGTACTAAGAGAGCAGTTCTTC.

The sample holds a few counts of this clonotype. The J gene is TRBJ1-2, the V gene TRBV5-1; D remains ambiguous. CDR3 length equals 13 residues. Germline V gene sequence: CDR1 SGHRS, CDR2 YFSETQ. Trimming removed 8 bases at V and 5 bases at J, with 16 bases between. The CDR3 spells CASTQYPGYGYTF. CDR3 sequence (DNA): TGCGCCAGTACCCAATACCCGGGTTATGGCTACACCTTC.